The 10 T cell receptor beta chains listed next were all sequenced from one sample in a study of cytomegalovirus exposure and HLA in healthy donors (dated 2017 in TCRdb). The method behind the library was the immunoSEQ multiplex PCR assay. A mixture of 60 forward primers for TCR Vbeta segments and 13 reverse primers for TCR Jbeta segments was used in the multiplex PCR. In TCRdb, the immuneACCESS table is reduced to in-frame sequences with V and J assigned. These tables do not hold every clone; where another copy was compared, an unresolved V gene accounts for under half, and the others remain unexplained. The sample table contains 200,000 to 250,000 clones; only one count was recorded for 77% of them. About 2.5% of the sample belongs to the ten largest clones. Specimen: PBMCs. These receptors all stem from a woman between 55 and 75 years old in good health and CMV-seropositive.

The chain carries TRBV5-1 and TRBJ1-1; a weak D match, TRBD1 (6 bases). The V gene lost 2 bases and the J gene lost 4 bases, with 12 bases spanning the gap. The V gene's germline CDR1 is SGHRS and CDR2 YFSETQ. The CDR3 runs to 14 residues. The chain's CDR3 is CASSLLQGSTEAFF. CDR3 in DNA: TGCGCCAGCAGCTTATTACAGGGTTCCACTGAAGCTTTCTTT.

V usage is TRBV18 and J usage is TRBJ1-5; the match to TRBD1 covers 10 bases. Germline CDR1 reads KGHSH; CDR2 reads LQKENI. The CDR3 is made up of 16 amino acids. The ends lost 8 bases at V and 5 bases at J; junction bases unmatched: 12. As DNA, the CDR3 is TGTGCCAGCCCCCGTCCGGGACAGGGGACCCATCAGCCCCAGCATTTT. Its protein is CASPRPGQGTHQPQHF.

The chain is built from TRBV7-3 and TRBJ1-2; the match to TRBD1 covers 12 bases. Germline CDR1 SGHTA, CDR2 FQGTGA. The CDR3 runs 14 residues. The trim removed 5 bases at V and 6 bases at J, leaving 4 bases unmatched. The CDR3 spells CASSAGTGGDGYTF. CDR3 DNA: TGTGCCAGCAGCGCGGGGACAGGGGGCGATGGCTACACCTTC.

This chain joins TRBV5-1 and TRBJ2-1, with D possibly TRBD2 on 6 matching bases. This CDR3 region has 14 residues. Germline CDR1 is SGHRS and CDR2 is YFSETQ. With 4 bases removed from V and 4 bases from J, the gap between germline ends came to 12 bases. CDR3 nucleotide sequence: TGCGCCAGCAGCCAAGGGACTGGTTACAATGAGCAGTTCTTC. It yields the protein CASSQGTGYNEQFF.

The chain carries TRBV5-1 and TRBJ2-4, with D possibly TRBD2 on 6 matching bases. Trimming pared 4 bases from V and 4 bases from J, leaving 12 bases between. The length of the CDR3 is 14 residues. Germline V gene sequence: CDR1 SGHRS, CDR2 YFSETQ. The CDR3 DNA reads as TGCGCCAGCAGCACGTCCCGGGGGAAAAACATTCAGTACTTC. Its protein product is CASSTSRGKNIQYF. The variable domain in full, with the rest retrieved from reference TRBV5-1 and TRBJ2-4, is KAGVTQTPRYLIKTRGQQVTLSCSPISGHRSVSWYQQTPGQGLQFLFEYFSETQRNKGNFPGRFSGRQFSNSRSEMNVSTLELGDSALYLCASSTSRGKNIQYFGAGTRLSVL.

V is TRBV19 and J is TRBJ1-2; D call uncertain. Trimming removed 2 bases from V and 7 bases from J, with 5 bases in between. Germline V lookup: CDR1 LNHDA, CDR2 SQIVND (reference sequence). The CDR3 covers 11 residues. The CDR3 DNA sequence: TGTGCCAGTAGTATATTCGGTGGCTACACCTTC. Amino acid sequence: CASSIFGGYTF.

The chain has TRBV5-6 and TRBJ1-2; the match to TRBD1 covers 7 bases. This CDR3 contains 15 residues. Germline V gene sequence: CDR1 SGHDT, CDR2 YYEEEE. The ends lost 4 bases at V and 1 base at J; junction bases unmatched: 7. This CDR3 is CASSPWGQLNYGYTF. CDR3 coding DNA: TGTGCCAGCAGCCCCTGGGGACAGCTTAACTATGGCTACACCTTC.

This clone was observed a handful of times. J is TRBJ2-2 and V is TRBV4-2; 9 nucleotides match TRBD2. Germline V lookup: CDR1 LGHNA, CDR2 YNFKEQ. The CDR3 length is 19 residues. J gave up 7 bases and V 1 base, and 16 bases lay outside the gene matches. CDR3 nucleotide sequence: TGTGCCAGCAGCCAAGTAATTGTTAGCGGGACTAGCTTAAGCGGGGAGCTGTTTTTT. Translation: CASSQVIVSGTSLSGELFF.

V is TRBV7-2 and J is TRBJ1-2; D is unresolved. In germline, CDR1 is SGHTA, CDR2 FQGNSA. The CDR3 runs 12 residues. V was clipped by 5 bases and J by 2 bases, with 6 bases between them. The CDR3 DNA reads TGTGCCAGCAGCGACTCGAACTATGGCTACACCTTC. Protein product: CASSDSNYGYTF. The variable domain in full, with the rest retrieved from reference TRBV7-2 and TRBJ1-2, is GAGVSQSPSNKVTEKGKDVELRCDPISGHTALYWYRQSLGQGLEFLIYFQGNSAPDKSGLPSDRFSAERTGGSVSTLTIQRTQQEDSAVYLCASSDSNYGYTFGSGTRLTVV.

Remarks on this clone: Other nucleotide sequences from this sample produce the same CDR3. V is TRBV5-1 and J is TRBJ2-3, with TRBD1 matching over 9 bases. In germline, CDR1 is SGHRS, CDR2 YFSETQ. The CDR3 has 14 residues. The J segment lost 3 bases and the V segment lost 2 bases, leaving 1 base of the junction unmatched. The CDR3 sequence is CASSLQGATDTQYF. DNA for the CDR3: TGCGCCAGCAGCTTACAGGGGGCAACAGATACGCAGTATTTT.